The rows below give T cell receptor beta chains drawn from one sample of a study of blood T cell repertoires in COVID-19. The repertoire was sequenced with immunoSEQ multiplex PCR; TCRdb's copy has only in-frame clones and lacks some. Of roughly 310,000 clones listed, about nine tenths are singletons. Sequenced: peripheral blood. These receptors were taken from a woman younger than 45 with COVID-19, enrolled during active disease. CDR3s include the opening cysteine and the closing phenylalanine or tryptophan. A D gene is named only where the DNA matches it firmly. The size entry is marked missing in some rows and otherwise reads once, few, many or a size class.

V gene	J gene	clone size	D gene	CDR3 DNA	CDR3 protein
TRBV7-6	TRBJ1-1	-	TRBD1	TGTGCCAGCAGCCCGGACAGGAAAGACACTGAAGCTTTCTTT	CASSPDRKDTEAFF
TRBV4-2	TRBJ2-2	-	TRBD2	TGTGCCAGCAGCCAGGGAGCGGGAGGCACCGGGGAGCTGTTTTTT	CASSQGAGGTGELFF
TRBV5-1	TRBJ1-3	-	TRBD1	TGCGCCAGCAGCACCTCGGGACAGGGTACTGGAAACACCATATATTTT	CASSTSGQGTGNTIYF
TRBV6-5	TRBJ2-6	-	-	TGTGCCAGCAGTTACGACAACTCTGGGGCCAACGTCCTGACTTTC	CASSYDNSGANVLTF
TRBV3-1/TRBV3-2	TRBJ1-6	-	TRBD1	TGTGCCAGCAGCCCCGGGACAGATAATTCACCCCTCCACTTT	CASSPGTDNSPLHF
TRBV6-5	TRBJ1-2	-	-	TGTGCCAGCAGCCCCGTCAGGGAAGGTGGTGGCTACACCTTC	CASSPVREGGGYTF
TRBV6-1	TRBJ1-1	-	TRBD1	TGTGCCAGCAGTGGACTTTGGACAGGGATCATGAACACTGAAGCTTTCTTT	CASSGLWTGIMNTEAFF
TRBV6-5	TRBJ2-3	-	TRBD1	TGTGCCAGCAGTTACCGGGACAGGTTGGGCACAGATACGCAGTATTTT	CASSYRDRLGTDTQYF
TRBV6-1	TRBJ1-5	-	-	TGTGCCAGCAGTGAAGGACACCCCAATCAGCCCCAGCATTTT	CASSEGHPNQPQHF
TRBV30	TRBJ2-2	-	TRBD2	TGTGCCTGGAGTGTAGTTAGCGGGAGGGTTGAGGCGACAGGGGAGCTGTTTTTT	CAWSVVSGRVEATGELFF
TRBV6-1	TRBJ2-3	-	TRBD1	TGTGCCAGCAGTGAAGGGACAGGGGGATCTAGCACAGATACGCAGTATTTT	CASSEGTGGSSTDTQYF
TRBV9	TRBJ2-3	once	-	TGTGCCAGCAGCGTTCTACGGGGGAGCACAGATACGCAGTATTTT	CASSVLRGSTDTQYF
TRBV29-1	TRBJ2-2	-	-	TGCAGCGTTGGGAGGGGGCGCAACACCGGGGAGCTGTTTTTT	CSVGRGRNTGELFF
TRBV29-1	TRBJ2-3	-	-	TGCAGCGTAGTATCTAACAGGGACACAGATACGCAGTATTTT	CSVVSNRDTDTQYF
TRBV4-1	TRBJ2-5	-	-	TGCGCCAGCAGCCAAGACAGTGAAGAGACCCAGTACTTC	CASSQDSEETQYF
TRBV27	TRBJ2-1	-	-	TGTGCCAGCAGTTTACCTCTCTACAATGAGCAGTTCTTC	CASSLPLYNEQFF
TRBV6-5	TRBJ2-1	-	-	TGTGCCAGCAGTTCCCACCGGAGGACTTCCTACAATGAGCAGTTCTTC	CASSSHRRTSYNEQFF
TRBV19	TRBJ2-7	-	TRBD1	TGTGCCAGCAGAGGGACAGGGGGCCCCTACGAGCAGTACTTC	CASRGTGGPYEQYF
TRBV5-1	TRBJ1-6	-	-	TGCGCCAGCAGCTTGGGAATCACACTAATCAAAACACCCCTCCACTTT	CASSLGITLIKTPLHF
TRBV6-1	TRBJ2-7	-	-	TGTGCCAGCAGTGAAGCTTGGCGGAACTCCTACGAGCAGTACTTC	CASSEAWRNSYEQYF
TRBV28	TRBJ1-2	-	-	TGTGCCAGCAGTTTAGGGGCAGGGAAGAGGAGTGGCTACACCTTC	CASSLGAGKRSGYTF
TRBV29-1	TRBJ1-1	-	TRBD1	TGCAGCGTTGAACCAATGGGACAGGGTGACACTGAAGCTTTCTTT	CSVEPMGQGDTEAFF